This entry lists 27 T cell receptor beta chains sequenced from one sample in a study of blood T cell repertoires in COVID-19. Assay: immunoSEQ multiplex PCR; the TCRdb copy retains only in-frame clones and omits some. The sample records some 88,000 clones, less than 90% being singletons. Sequenced input: peripheral blood. The receptors stem from a man aged 55 to 70 with acute or convalescent COVID-19.

The chain carries TRBV5-6 and TRBJ2-2; 16 bases match TRBD2. CDR1 is SGHDT, CDR2 YYEEEE, per germline. With 4 bases clipped from V and 4 bases from J, the junction kept 7 bases outside the gene matches. This CDR3 is 18 amino acids long. CDR3 coding DNA: TGTGCCAGCAGCAAACCGGGACTAGCGGGGGGGTTCACCGGGGAGCTGTTTTTT. It yields the protein CASSKPGLAGGFTGELFF.

V is TRBV5-1 and J is TRBJ1-2; 7 positions match TRBD1. Germline V lookup: CDR1 SGHRS, CDR2 YFSETQ. The V and J ends lost 5 bases and 7 bases, in that order; junction bases with no gene match: 11. CDR3 length equals 14 residues. The CDR3 is CASRPDGTDGGYTF. The DNA for the CDR3 is TGCGCCAGCAGACCCGATGGGACAGACGGTGGCTACACCTTC.

The V and J genes are TRBV6-5 and TRBJ2-5, with D tentatively TRBD1 (5 bases). CDR3 size: 14 residues. V was cut by 6 bases and J by 0 bases, with 11 bases left in between. Germline CDR1 MNHEY, CDR2 SVGAGI. The chain's CDR3 is CASRDTWYQETQYF. In DNA form, the CDR3 reads TGTGCCAGCAGGGACACATGGTACCAAGAGACCCAGTACTTC.

The chain employs TRBV11-2 and TRBJ1-1; maybe TRBD1 (6 bases). Between the trimmed V and J ends, which lost 4 bases and 8 bases, there was a span of 20 bases. This CDR3 has 15 residues. From germline, CDR1 is SGHAT and CDR2 FQNNGV. The chain's CDR3 is CASSSTTGWVSEAFF. Here the CDR3 DNA reads TGTGCCAGCAGCTCTACTACAGGGTGGGTATCGGAAGCTTTCTTT.

This chain connects TRBV7-9 to TRBJ2-5, with TRBD2 matching over 12 bases. CDR1 is SEHNR and CDR2 is FQNEAQ in the germline V gene (reference sequence). The CDR3 loop spans 15 amino acids. The V segment lost 4 bases and the J segment 5 bases; nucleotides outside the gene matches: 5. For the CDR3, the DNA is TGTGCCAGCAGCTCCCTAGCGGGAGGGGGGGAGACCCAGTACTTC. Amino acids: CASSSLAGGGETQYF.

This chain joins TRBV30 and TRBJ2-3; 12 bases are shared with TRBD2. This CDR3 region has 19 residues. V lost 5 bases and J lost 1; bases outside the gene matches: 16. Germline values: CDR1 GTSNPN, CDR2 SVGIG (reference sequence). CDR3 coding DNA: TGTGCCTGGGCAAGACTTAGACTAGCGGGAGTTACTGGCACAGATACGCAGTATTTT. Its translation: CAWARLRLAGVTGTDTQYF.

This clone has just a few counts. CDR3 in DNA: TGTGCCAGTAGTGACGCCATCCAGAGGTACAATGAGCAGTTCTTC. Encoded protein: CASSDAIQRYNEQFF. This sequence joins TRBV19 and TRBJ2-1, with no clear D. V was clipped by 5 bases and J by 4 bases, with 15 bases between them. The CDR3 covers 15 residues. Germline V gene sequence: CDR1 LNHDA, CDR2 SQIVND (reference sequence).

The chain carries TRBV12-3 or TRBV12-4 and TRBJ1-2, with TRBD1 matching over 7 bases. The CDR3 has 13 residues. Germline trimming cut 3 bases from V and 6 bases from J; bases unmatched to any gene: 4. CDR3 loop: CASSFVTGDGYTF. The CDR3, as DNA: TGTGCCAGCAGTTTCGTAACAGGGGATGGCTACACCTTC.

The sample holds one count of this clone. V gene TRBV7-7 combines with J gene TRBJ2-2; 11 positions agree with TRBD2. Trimming removed 5 bases from V and 1 base from J; junction bases left unmatched: 3. Germline CDR1 reads SSHAT; CDR2 reads FNYEAQ (reference sequence). CDR3 length equals 16 residues. The CDR3 reads CASSPGLAVNTGELFF. In nucleotides, the CDR3 is TGTGCCAGCAGCCCGGGACTAGCGGTGAACACCGGGGAGCTGTTTTTT.

V usage is TRBV7-2 and J usage is TRBJ2-7; the match to TRBD2 covers 11 bases. Germline V CDR1 and CDR2: SGHTA, FQGNSA. Unmatched junction bases numbered 3, after V lost 3 bases and J lost 2 bases. The CDR3 has 15 residues. In DNA form, the CDR3 reads TGTGCCAGCAGCTTGACTAGCGGGGTGACCTACGAGCAGTACTTC. It translates to CASSLTSGVTYEQYF.

The chain has TRBV5-1 and TRBJ1-1; D is unresolved. Between the trimmed V and J ends, which lost 1 base and 0 bases, there was a span of 10 bases. Germline-derived CDR1 and CDR2 are SGHRS and YFSETQ. The CDR3 has 15 amino acids. The CDR3 coding sequence is TGCGCCAGCAGCTTGCCGTCTTCTCTGAACACTGAAGCTTTCTTT. It translates to CASSLPSSLNTEAFF. Filled out from reference TRBV5-1 and TRBJ1-1, the complete variable domain reads KAGVTQTPRYLIKTRGQQVTLSCSPISGHRSVSWYQQTPGQGLQFLFEYFSETQRNKGNFPGRFSGRQFSNSRSEMNVSTLELGDSALYLCASSLPSSLNTEAFFGQGTRLTVV.

V and J are TRBV7-9 and TRBJ1-1; D ambiguous. The V and J ends lost 5 bases and 3 bases respectively, with 19 bases between them. CDR1 is SEHNR and CDR2 is FQNEAQ in the germline V gene (reference sequence). The CDR3 length is 16 residues. CDR3 loop: CASSHPDPRRDTEAFF. The CDR3 bases are TGTGCCAGCAGCCACCCCGACCCGCGTCGGGACACTGAAGCTTTCTTT.

The genes are TRBV7-3 and TRBJ1-1, with TRBD1 matching over 9 bases. Losses at the gene ends were 6 bases for V and 0 bases for J; bases not matched to a gene: 5. Per germline, CDR1 SGHTA and CDR2 FQGTGA. This CDR3 contains 15 residues. The CDR3 is CASRMTGGMNTEAFF. The DNA of the CDR3 is TGTGCCAGCAGAATGACAGGGGGGATGAACACTGAAGCTTTCTTT.

This clone was counted once. The chain employs TRBV7-8 and TRBJ1-2; D is perhaps TRBD1 (5 bases). Trimming stripped 0 bases from V and 8 bases from J, with 13 bases between. This CDR3 has 14 amino acids. CDR1 and CDR2 from the germline V gene are SGHVS and FQNEAQ. CDR3 nucleotide sequence: TGTGCCAGCAGCTTAGCGTTTGCAGGGCAGGGCTACACCTTC. Translated: CASSLAFAGQGYTF.

V is TRBV7-9 and J is TRBJ1-2; D is unresolved. V was shortened by 0 bases and J by 4 bases, with 12 bases between the two germline ends. The germline gives CDR1 SEHNR, CDR2 FQNEAQ (reference sequence). CDR3 size: 15 residues. DNA of the CDR3: TGTGCCAGCAGCTTAGCCCGAGCCGTTAGCTATGGCTACACCTTC. Translating it yields CASSLARAVSYGYTF.

Only a few counts were recorded for this clone. The chain couples TRBV19 to TRBJ1-2; weak D call: TRBD1 (6 bases). Germline CDR1 LNHDA, CDR2 SQIVND (reference sequence). The V and J ends lost 2 bases and 2 bases respectively, with 18 bases between them. The CDR3 runs to 17 residues. Here the CDR3 DNA reads TGTGCCAGTAGTATAAGTGCGGGGGCAGTTCGCAACTATGGCTACACCTTC. Its translation is CASSISAGAVRNYGYTF. The whole variable domain, filled in from reference TRBV19 and TRBJ1-2, reads DGGITQSPKYLFRKEGQNVTLSCEQNLNHDAMYWYRQDPGQGLRLIYYSQIVNDFQKGDIAEGYSVSREKKESFPLTVTSAQKNPTAFYLCASSISAGAVRNYGYTFGSGTRLTVV.

The rearrangement joins TRBV28 to TRBJ1-5; D is unresolved. The CDR3 runs 12 residues. The germline V gene encodes CDR1 MDHEN and CDR2 SYDVKM. Trimming took 7 bases from V and 6 from J, leaving 10 bases between them. The CDR3 loop reads CASTSTSQPQHF. The CDR3 nucleotides read TGTGCCAGCACTTCAACATCTCAGCCCCAGCATTTT. Filled out from reference TRBV28 and TRBJ1-5, the complete variable domain reads DVKVTQSSRYLVKRTGEKVFLECVQDMDHENMFWYRQDPGLGLRLIYFSYDVKMKEKGDIPEGYSVSREKKERFSLILESASTNQTSMYLCASTSTSQPQHFGDGTRLSIL.

The V gene is TRBV15, the J gene TRBJ1-2; 7 bases are shared with TRBD1. The CDR3 is 18 amino acids. Germline V lookup: CDR1 LNHNV, CDR2 YYDKDF (reference sequence). V lost 6 bases to trimming and J lost 3 bases; unmatched junction nucleotides: 19. In nucleotides, the CDR3 is TGTGCCACCAGTCCCGAGTCGACAGGGATAAGGGGGGACTATGGCTACACCTTC. Encoded protein: CATSPESTGIRGDYGYTF.

J is TRBJ2-7 and V is TRBV7-9, with D tentatively TRBD1 (6 bases). Germline CDR1 is SEHNR and CDR2 is FQNEAQ (reference sequence). The CDR3 has 14 amino acids. V dropped 1 base and J dropped 0 bases, with 7 bases sitting between them. CDR3 residues: CASSLGQASYEQYF. CDR3 sequence (DNA): TGTGCCAGCAGCTTAGGACAGGCCTCCTACGAGCAGTACTTC.

This chain links TRBV19 with TRBJ2-3; D is unresolved. Germline V gene data show CDR1 as LNHDA and CDR2 as SQIVND (reference sequence). This CDR3 region has 16 residues. Trimming pared 0 bases from V and 0 bases from J, leaving 10 bases between. CDR3 bases: TGTGCCAGTAGTATAGATCGTGGGCGTAGCACAGATACGCAGTATTTT. This translates into CASSIDRGRSTDTQYF.

The chain carries TRBV4-3 and TRBJ1-2; D is unresolved. The CDR3 contains 15 residues. V was shortened by 0 bases and J by 4 bases, with 12 bases between the two germline ends. The germline gives CDR1 LGHNA, CDR2 YSLEER. The CDR3 spells CASSQDAAAVYGYTF. The CDR3 DNA sequence: TGCGCCAGCAGCCAAGATGCGGCGGCCGTCTATGGCTACACCTTC.

This clone has more than one count but fewer than ten. The chain employs TRBV15 and TRBJ1-2, with D unclear. This CDR3 contains 17 residues. Between the trimmed V and J ends, which lost 0 bases and 4 bases, there was a span of 18 bases. CDR1 is LNHNV, CDR2 YYDKDF, per germline (reference sequence). CDR3 nucleotides: TGTGCCACCAGCAGAGATAATAAGAGGACTGCTTTCTATGGCTACACCTTC. Its translation: CATSRDNKRTAFYGYTF.

The chain links TRBV10-3 to TRBJ2-7, with 8 bases aligning to TRBD1. Germline V CDR1 and CDR2: ENHRY, SYGVKD. V dropped 10 bases and J dropped 3; count of bases not matched to a gene: 11. This CDR3 region has 14 residues. CDR3 residues: CATGQGSIGYEQYF. Written as DNA, the CDR3 is TGTGCCACCGGACAGGGTTCGATAGGCTACGAGCAGTACTTC.

This clone has just one count. This chain uses TRBV18 with TRBJ2-1; D is possibly TRBD2 (6 bases). Germline V lookup: CDR1 KGHSH, CDR2 LQKENI. With 2 bases removed from V and 5 bases from J, the gap between germline ends came to 13 bases. The CDR3 extends over 15 amino acids. In nucleotides, the CDR3 is TGTGCCAGCTCACCATGGCGGGACCCCGACAATGAGCAGTTCTTC. Translation gives CASSPWRDPDNEQFF.

The V and J genes are TRBV6-1 and TRBJ2-7; no firm D call. V was trimmed by 2 bases and J by 3 bases, leaving 5 bases between them. The germline CDR1 and CDR2 sequences are MNHNS and SASEGT. This CDR3 has 12 residues. The CDR3 here is CASSESIYEQYF. CDR3 DNA: TGTGCCAGCAGTGAATCTATCTACGAGCAGTACTTC.

V and J are TRBV19 and TRBJ2-3, with 7 bases aligning to TRBD2. Germline V lookup: CDR1 LNHDA, CDR2 SQIVND (reference sequence). The CDR3 has 16 residues. V trimming: 5 bases; J trimming: 2 bases; junction bases outside the gene matches: 10. The CDR3 loop is CASSLQPTSYTDTQYF. CDR3 DNA sequence: TGTGCCAGTAGTTTACAACCGACTAGCTACACAGATACGCAGTATTTT.

The genes are TRBV5-1 and TRBJ1-6; 9 bases line up with TRBD1. The V gene's germline CDR1 is SGHRS and CDR2 YFSETQ. The V segment lost 0 bases and the J segment 7 bases; nucleotides outside the gene matches: 5. This CDR3 is built from 16 residues. The CDR3 region is CASSLDRGLVNSPLHF. CDR3 DNA: TGCGCCAGCAGCTTGGACAGGGGGCTCGTAAATTCACCCCTCCACTTT.